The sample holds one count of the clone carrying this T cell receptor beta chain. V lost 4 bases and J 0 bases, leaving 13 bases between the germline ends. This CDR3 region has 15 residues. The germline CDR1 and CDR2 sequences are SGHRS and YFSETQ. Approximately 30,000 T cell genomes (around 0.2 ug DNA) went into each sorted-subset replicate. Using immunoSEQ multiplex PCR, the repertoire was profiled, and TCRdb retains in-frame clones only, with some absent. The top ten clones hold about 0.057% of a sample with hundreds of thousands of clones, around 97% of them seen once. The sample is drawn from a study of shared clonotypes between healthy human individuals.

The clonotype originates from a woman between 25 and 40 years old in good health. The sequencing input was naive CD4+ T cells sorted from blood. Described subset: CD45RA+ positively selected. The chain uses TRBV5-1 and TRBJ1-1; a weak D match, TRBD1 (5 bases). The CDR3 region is CASSMGPRVNTEAFF. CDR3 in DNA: TGCGCCAGCAGCATGGGACCGAGGGTGAACACTGAAGCTTTCTTT.